The entry that follows covers one T cell receptor beta chain sequence. These data belong to a study of blood T cell repertoires in COVID-19. Study-wide context: Spain, Italy and the United States supplied samples that represented acute and convalescent COVID-19. T cells, B-cell-depleted T cells, or PBMCs supplied cDNA or gDNA.

Profiled with immunoSEQ multiplex PCR; TCRdb holds only in-frame clones, not every one. The repertoire has 150,000 to 200,000 clones, around three quarters of them found once; the top ten carry around a sixth. Trimming shortened V by 2 bases and J by 6 bases, and 29 bases separated the two germline ends. This CDR3 is built from 20 residues. CDR1 is MNHEY and CDR2 is SVGEGT in the germline V gene. The sample comprised PBMCs or T cells enriched from blood (not recorded which). The source of this sequence is a woman between 45 and 65 years old with acute COVID-19. The J gene is TRBJ1-5, the V gene TRBV6-2 or TRBV6-3; a weak D match, TRBD1 (6 bases). The CDR3 is CASSYTGQPRGPPAGQPQHF. The CDR3 DNA reads as TGTGCCAGCAGTTACACGGGACAACCTAGGGGTCCACCCGCCGGTCAGCCCCAGCATTTT.